This T cell receptor beta chain is drawn from a study of control samples from healthy donors and cancer patients. Germline assignment: CDR1 SEHNR and CDR2 FQNEAQ (reference sequence). V was cut by 5 bases and J by 12 bases, with 11 bases left in between. This CDR3 is built from 11 residues. Repertoires were generated with immunoSEQ multiplex PCR, while TCRdb's copy carries only in-frame clones and drops some. The sample has some 65,000 clones, more than 75% seen once. The TCR comes from a woman aged 45-65 years with lung cancer. Sequenced material: PBMCs. The rearrangement links TRBV7-9 to TRBJ2-1, with D unresolved. The DNA of the CDR3 is TGTGCCAGCAGCCGTAGTAAAGGGCAGTTCTTC. Translating gives CASSRSKGQFF.